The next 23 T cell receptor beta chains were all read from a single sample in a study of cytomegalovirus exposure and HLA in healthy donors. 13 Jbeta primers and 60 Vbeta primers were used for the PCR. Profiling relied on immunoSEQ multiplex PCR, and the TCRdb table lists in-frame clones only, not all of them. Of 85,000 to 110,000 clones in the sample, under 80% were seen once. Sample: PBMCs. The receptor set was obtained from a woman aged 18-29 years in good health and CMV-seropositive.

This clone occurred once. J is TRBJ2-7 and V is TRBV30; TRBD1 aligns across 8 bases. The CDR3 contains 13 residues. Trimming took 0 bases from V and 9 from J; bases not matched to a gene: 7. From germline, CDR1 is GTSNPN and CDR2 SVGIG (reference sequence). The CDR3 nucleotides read TGTGCCTGGAGTGTAGGGCAGGGGGCCGGGCAGTACTTC. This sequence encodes CAWSVGQGAGQYF.

The CDR3 is CASRVTAGLGEKLFF. CDR3 nucleotide sequence: TGTGCCAGCAGAGTAACCGCAGGGCTGGGAGAAAAACTGTTTTTT. The chain recombines TRBV2 with TRBJ1-4; D perhaps matches TRBD1 (5 bases). This CDR3 region has 15 residues. Trimming stripped 6 bases from V and 8 bases from J, with 19 bases between. CDR1 is SNHLY, CDR2 FYNNEI, per germline.

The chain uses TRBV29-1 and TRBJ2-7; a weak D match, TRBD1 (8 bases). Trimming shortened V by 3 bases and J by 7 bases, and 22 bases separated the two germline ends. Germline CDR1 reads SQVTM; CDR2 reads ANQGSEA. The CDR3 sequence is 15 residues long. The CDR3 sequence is CSVEGGNRGMGEQYF. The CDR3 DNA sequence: TGCAGCGTTGAGGGGGGGAACAGGGGGATGGGGGAGCAGTACTTC.

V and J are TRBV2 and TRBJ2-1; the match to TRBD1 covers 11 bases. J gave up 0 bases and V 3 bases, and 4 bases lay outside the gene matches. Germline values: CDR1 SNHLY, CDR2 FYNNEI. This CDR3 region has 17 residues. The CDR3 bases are TGTGCCAGCAGTGATATGGGACAGGGGGTCTCCTACAATGAGCAGTTCTTC. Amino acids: CASSDMGQGVSYNEQFF.

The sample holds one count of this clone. CDR3 DNA: TGTGCCAGCAGTGAGACTCATGCCACAGATACGCAGTATTTT. It specifies CASSETHATDTQYF. The genes are TRBV6-1 and TRBJ2-3, with no clear D. The CDR3 totals 14 residues. Germline V CDR1 and CDR2: MNHNS, SASEGT. V lost 3 bases, J lost 2 bases, and 9 bases lay in between.

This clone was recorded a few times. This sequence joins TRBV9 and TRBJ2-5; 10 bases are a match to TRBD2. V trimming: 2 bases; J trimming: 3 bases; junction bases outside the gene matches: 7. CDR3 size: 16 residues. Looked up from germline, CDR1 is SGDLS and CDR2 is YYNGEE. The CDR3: CASSVGLAGVEETQYF. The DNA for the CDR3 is TGTGCCAGCAGCGTCGGGCTAGCGGGAGTCGAAGAGACCCAGTACTTC.

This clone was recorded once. The CDR3 coding sequence is TGTGCCAGCAGCTTGGTCAGACAAGAGACCCAGTACTTC. Encoded protein: CASSLVRQETQYF. The rearrangement joins TRBV5-6 to TRBJ2-5; D remains ambiguous. Deletions cut 0 bases from V and 2 bases from J, with 5 bases between. The V gene's germline CDR1 is SGHDT and CDR2 YYEEEE. The CDR3 is 13 residues long. Full variable domain (rest looked up from reference TRBV5-6 and TRBJ2-5): DAGVTQSPTHLIKTRGQQVTLRCSPKSGHDTVSWYQQALGQGPQFIFQYYEEEERQRGNFPDRFSGHQFPNYSSELNVNALLLGDSALYLCASSLVRQETQYFGPGTRLLVL.

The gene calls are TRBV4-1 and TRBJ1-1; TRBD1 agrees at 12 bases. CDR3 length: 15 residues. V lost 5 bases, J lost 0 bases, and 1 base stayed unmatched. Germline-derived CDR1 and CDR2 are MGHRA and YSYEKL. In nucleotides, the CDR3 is TGCGCCAGCAGCGGGACAGGGGGCTTGAACACTGAAGCTTTCTTT. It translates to CASSGTGGLNTEAFF.

The CDR3 reads CASSLVTYEQYF. The CDR3 DNA follows: TGTGCCAGCAGCTTAGTAACCTACGAGCAGTACTTC. This sequence joins TRBV7-9 and TRBJ2-7, with D unclear. V gave up 1 base and J gave up 2 bases, with 3 bases separating them. Germline values: CDR1 SEHNR, CDR2 FQNEAQ (reference sequence). The CDR3 totals 12 residues.

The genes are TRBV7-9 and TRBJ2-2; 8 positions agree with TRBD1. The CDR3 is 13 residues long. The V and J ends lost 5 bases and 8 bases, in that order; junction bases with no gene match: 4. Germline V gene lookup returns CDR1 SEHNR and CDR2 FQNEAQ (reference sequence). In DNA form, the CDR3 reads TGTGCCAGCAGCCGGACAGGGTCTGGGGAGCTGTTTTTT. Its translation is CASSRTGSGELFF. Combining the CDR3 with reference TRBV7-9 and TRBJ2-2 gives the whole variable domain DTGVSQNPRHKITKRGQNVTFRCDPISEHNRLYWYRQTLGQGPEFLTYFQNEAQLEKSRLLSDRFSAERPKGSFSTLEIQRTEQGDSAMYLCASSRTGSGELFFGEGSRLTVL.

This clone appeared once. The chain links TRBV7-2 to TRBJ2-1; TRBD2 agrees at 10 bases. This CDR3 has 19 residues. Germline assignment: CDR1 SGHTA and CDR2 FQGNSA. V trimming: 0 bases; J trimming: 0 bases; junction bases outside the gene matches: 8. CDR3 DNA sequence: TGTGCCAGCAGCTTAGCGGTAGCGGGGGGCATTCTCTCCTACAATGAGCAGTTCTTC. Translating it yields CASSLAVAGGILSYNEQFF.

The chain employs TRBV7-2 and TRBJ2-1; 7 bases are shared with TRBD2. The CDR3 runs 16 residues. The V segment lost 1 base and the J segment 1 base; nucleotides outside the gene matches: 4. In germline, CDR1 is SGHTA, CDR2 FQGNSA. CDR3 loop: CASSLVSGGSYNEQFF. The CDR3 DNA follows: TGTGCCAGCAGCTTAGTTTCGGGGGGTTCCTACAATGAGCAGTTCTTC.

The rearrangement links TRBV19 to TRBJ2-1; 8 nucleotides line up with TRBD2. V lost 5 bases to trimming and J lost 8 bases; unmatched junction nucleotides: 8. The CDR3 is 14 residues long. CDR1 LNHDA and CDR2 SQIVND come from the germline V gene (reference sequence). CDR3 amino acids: CASSSLLAGDEQFF. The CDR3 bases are TGTGCCAGTAGTTCCCTCCTAGCGGGCGATGAGCAGTTCTTC.

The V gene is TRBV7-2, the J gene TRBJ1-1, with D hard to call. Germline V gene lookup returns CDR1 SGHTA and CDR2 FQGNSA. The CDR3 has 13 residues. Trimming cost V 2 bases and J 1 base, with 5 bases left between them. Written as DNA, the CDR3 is TGTGCCAGCAGCTTAACAAGGAACACTGAAGCTTTCTTT. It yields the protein CASSLTRNTEAFF. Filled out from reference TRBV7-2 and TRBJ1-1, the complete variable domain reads GAGVSQSPSNKVTEKGKDVELRCDPISGHTALYWYRQSLGQGLEFLIYFQGNSAPDKSGLPSDRFSAERTGGSVSTLTIQRTQQEDSAVYLCASSLTRNTEAFFGQGTRLTVV.

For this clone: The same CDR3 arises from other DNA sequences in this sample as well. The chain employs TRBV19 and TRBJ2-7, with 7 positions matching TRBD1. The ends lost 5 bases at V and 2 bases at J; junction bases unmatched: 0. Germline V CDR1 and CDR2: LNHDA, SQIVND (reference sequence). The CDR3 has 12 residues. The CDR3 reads CASSQGAYEQYF. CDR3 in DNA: TGTGCCAGTAGTCAGGGGGCCTACGAGCAGTACTTC.

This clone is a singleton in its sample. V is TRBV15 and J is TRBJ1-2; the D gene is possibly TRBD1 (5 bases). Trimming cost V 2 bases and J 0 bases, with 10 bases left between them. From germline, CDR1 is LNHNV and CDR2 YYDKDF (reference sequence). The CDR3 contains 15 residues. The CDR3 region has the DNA TGTGCCACCAGCAGAAATACAGGTGCTAACTATGGCTACACCTTC. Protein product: CATSRNTGANYGYTF. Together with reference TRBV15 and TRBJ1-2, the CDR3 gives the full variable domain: DAMVIQNPRYQVTQFGKPVTLSCSQTLNHNVMYWYQQKSSQAPKLLFHYYDKDFNNEADTPDNFQSRRPNTSFCFLDIRSPGLGDTAMYLCATSRNTGANYGYTFGSGTRLTVV.

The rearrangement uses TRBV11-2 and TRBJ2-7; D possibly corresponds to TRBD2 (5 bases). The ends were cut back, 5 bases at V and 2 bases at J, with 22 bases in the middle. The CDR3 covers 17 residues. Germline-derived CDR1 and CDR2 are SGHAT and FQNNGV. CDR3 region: CASSPSPRLAEPYEQYF. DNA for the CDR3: TGTGCCAGCAGCCCGTCCCCCAGGCTAGCAGAGCCCTACGAGCAGTACTTC. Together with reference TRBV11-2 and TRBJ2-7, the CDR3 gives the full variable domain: EAGVAQSPRYKIIEKRQSVAFWCNPISGHATLYWYQQILGQGPKLLIQFQNNGVVDDSQLPKDRFSAERLKGVDSTLKIQPAKLEDSAVYLCASSPSPRLAEPYEQYFGPGTRLTVT.

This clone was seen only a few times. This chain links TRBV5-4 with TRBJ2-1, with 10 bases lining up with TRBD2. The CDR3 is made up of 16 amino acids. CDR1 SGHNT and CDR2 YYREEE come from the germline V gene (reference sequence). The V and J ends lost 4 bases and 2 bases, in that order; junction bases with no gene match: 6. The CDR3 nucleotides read TGTGCCAGCAGCAGGGAGAGCGGGGGGGCCTACAATGAGCAGTTCTTC. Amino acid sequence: CASSRESGGAYNEQFF.

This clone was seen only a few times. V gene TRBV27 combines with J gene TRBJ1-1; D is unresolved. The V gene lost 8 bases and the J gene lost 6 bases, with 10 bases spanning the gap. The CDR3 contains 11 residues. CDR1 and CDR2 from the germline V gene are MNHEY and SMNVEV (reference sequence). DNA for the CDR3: TGTGCCAGCGGCCGAATGGCTGAAGCTTTCTTT. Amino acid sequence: CASGRMAEAFF.

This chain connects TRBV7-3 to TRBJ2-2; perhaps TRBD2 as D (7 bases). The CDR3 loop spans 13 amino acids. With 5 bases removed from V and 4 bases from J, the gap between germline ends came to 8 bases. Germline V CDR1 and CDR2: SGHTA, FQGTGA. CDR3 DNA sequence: TGTGCCAGCAGCGGGGGGGCCACCGGGGAGCTGTTTTTT. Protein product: CASSGGATGELFF.

CDR3 amino acids: CASTLADPGEQYF. For the CDR3, the DNA is TGTGCCAGTACACTAGCGGACCCGGGGGAGCAGTACTTC. V is TRBV2 and J is TRBJ2-7, with TRBD2 identical over 8 bases. The junction had 11 bases not matched to a gene; V was cut back by 9 bases and J by 7 bases. This CDR3 comprises 13 residues. CDR1 is SNHLY and CDR2 is FYNNEI in the germline V gene.

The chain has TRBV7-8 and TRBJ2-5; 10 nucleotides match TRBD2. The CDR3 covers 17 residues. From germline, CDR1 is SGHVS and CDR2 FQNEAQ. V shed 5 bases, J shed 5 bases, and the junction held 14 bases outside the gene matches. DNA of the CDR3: TGTGCCAGCAGCCGTACACGGACAGCGGGGGGGGAGGAGACCCAGTACTTC. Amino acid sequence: CASSRTRTAGGEETQYF.

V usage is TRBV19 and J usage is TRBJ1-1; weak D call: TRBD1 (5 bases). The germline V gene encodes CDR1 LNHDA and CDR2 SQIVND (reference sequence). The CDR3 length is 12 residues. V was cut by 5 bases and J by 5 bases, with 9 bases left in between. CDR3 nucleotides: TGTGCCAGTAGTCCTCAGGGAACTGAAGCTTTCTTT. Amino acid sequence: CASSPQGTEAFF.